These T cell receptor beta chains were read from a single sample in a study of early T cells in non-severe SARS-CoV-2 infection. TCRdb re-called the 5' RACE reads through MiXCR, storing one row per CDR3 protein. The sample includes about 98,000 distinct CDR3 sequences, 9.5% to 12% seen only once; the top ten take 4% to 5.5%. Sequencing was performed on whole blood. The receptors come from an adult who was a healthcare worker with PCR-confirmed SARS-CoV-2 infection or an uninfected control (not recorded which). The CDR3 runs from the conserved cysteine through the conserved F or W. The order of the fields is V gene, clone size, D gene, J gene, CDR3 protein, CDR3 DNA. The D gene is left open where the match is weak. The listing skips clone size in some rows; elsewhere it reads once, few, many or a size class.

v_call: TRBV20-1
clone_size: few
d_call: -
j_call: TRBJ2-7
cdr3_aa: CSAPRGYEQYF
cdr3_nt: TGCAGTGCTCCCAGGGGCTACGAGCAGTACTTC

v_call: TRBV5-4
clone_size: -
d_call: -
j_call: TRBJ2-7
cdr3_aa: CASSLVGSPEQYF
cdr3_nt: TGTGCCAGCAGCTTGGTGGGAAGTCCCGAGCAGTACTTC

v_call: TRBV6-4
clone_size: many
d_call: TRBD1
j_call: TRBJ1-1
cdr3_aa: CASRRQGADTEAFF
cdr3_nt: TGTGCCAGCAGACGACAGGGGGCTGACACTGAAGCTTTCTTT

v_call: TRBV5-1
clone_size: many
d_call: TRBD2
j_call: TRBJ2-5
cdr3_aa: CASSVGLAGGLQETQYF
cdr3_nt: TGCGCCAGCAGCGTGGGACTAGCGGGGGGATTACAAGAGACCCAGTACTTC

v_call: TRBV5-1
clone_size: -
d_call: TRBD1
j_call: TRBJ1-1
cdr3_aa: CASSLDPGQVRAFF
cdr3_nt: TGCGCCAGCAGCTTGGACCCCGGACAGGTCCGCGCTTTCTTT

v_call: TRBV20-1
clone_size: many
d_call: -
j_call: TRBJ1-1
cdr3_aa: CSARRLGGMDTEAFF
cdr3_nt: TGCAGTGCTAGACGTCTTGGGGGTATGGACACTGAAGCTTTCTTT

v_call: TRBV19
clone_size: few
d_call: -
j_call: TRBJ1-2
cdr3_aa: CASSTQGRRTNYGYTF
cdr3_nt: TGTGCCAGTAGTACTCAAGGACGGCGAACTAACTATGGCTACACCTTC

v_call: TRBV20-1
clone_size: few
d_call: -
j_call: TRBJ2-7
cdr3_aa: CSCGRDAYEQYF
cdr3_nt: TGCAGCTGTGGCAGGGATGCCTACGAGCAGTACTTC

v_call: TRBV10-3
clone_size: -
d_call: -
j_call: TRBJ1-2
cdr3_aa: CAISRGLTYGYTF
cdr3_nt: TGTGCCATCAGTCGGGGGCTTACTTATGGCTACACCTTC

v_call: TRBV29-1
clone_size: -
d_call: -
j_call: TRBJ2-7
cdr3_aa: CSVERGDSSYEQYF
cdr3_nt: TGCAGCGTTGAACGGGGGGACAGCTCCTACGAGCAGTACTTC

v_call: TRBV5-1
clone_size: -
d_call: -
j_call: TRBJ2-7
cdr3_aa: CASSLQTGNYEQYF
cdr3_nt: TGCGCCAGCAGCCTCCAGACGGGTAATTACGAGCAGTACTTC

v_call: TRBV7-6
clone_size: few
d_call: -
j_call: TRBJ1-5
cdr3_aa: CASSRTREVNQPQHF
cdr3_nt: TGTGCCAGCAGCCGAACGAGAGAAGTCAATCAGCCCCAGCATTTT

v_call: TRBV20-1
clone_size: -
d_call: -
j_call: TRBJ2-3
cdr3_aa: CSARAGASTDTQYF
cdr3_nt: TGCAGTGCTAGAGCGGGAGCTAGCACAGATACGCAGTATTTT

v_call: TRBV7-6
clone_size: many
d_call: -
j_call: TRBJ2-2
cdr3_aa: CASSPARTGELFF
cdr3_nt: TGTGCCAGCAGCCCGGCACGCACCGGGGAGCTGTTTTTT

v_call: TRBV5-1
clone_size: many
d_call: -
j_call: TRBJ2-1
cdr3_aa: CASSPGPVSSYNEQFF
cdr3_nt: TGCGCCAGCAGCCCGGGACCTGTGAGCTCCTACAATGAGCAGTTCTTC

v_call: TRBV6-2/TRBV6-3
clone_size: many
d_call: -
j_call: TRBJ2-7
cdr3_aa: CASSSMTRQGSYEQYF
cdr3_nt: TGTGCCAGCAGTTCCATGACTAGACAGGGCTCCTACGAGCAGTACTTC

v_call: TRBV7-9
clone_size: few
d_call: -
j_call: TRBJ1-5
cdr3_aa: CASSLVLGPQHF
cdr3_nt: TGTGCCAGCAGCTTAGTCTTGGGGCCCCAGCATTTT

v_call: TRBV5-1
clone_size: -
d_call: -
j_call: TRBJ1-2
cdr3_aa: CASSLYRPWGYTF
cdr3_nt: TGCGCCAGCAGTTTGTACAGGCCCTGGGGCTACACCTTC

v_call: TRBV7-2
clone_size: many
d_call: TRBD2
j_call: TRBJ2-3
cdr3_aa: CASSGQWRGGQHTQYF
cdr3_nt: TGTGCCAGCAGCGGCCAGTGGCGGGGGGGGCAACATACGCAGTATTTT

v_call: TRBV28
clone_size: many
d_call: TRBD1
j_call: TRBJ2-2
cdr3_aa: CASSSTQGVAGELFF
cdr3_nt: TGTGCCAGCAGTTCCACTCAGGGGGTCGCCGGGGAGCTGTTTTTT

v_call: TRBV29-1
clone_size: -
d_call: TRBD1
j_call: TRBJ2-1
cdr3_aa: CSAHRGEQFF
cdr3_nt: TGCAGCGCCCACAGGGGTGAGCAGTTCTTC

v_call: TRBV20-1
clone_size: -
d_call: TRBD2
j_call: TRBJ2-1
cdr3_aa: CSARTSGSSYNEQFF
cdr3_nt: TGCAGTGCCAGGACTAGCGGGAGCTCCTACAATGAGCAGTTCTTC

v_call: TRBV20-1
clone_size: few
d_call: -
j_call: TRBJ1-5
cdr3_aa: CSASRGFGGNQPQHF
cdr3_nt: TGCAGTGCTAGTAGGGGGTTTGGAGGCAATCAGCCCCAGCATTTT

v_call: TRBV6-1
clone_size: many
d_call: -
j_call: TRBJ1-6
cdr3_aa: CATLPMGAMTSNSPLHF
cdr3_nt: TGTGCCACCCTCCCTATGGGAGCTATGACTTCTAATTCACCCCTCCACTTT

v_call: TRBV12-3/TRBV12-4
clone_size: few
d_call: -
j_call: TRBJ2-5
cdr3_aa: CASSRPGSQSGDQYF
cdr3_nt: TGTGCCAGCAGCCGCCCGGGATCCCAATCGGGGGACCAGTACTTC

v_call: TRBV7-9
clone_size: -
d_call: TRBD1
j_call: TRBJ1-1
cdr3_aa: CASSRRGQGETEAFF
cdr3_nt: TGTGCCAGCAGCCGAAGGGGACAGGGAGAAACTGAAGCTTTCTTT

v_call: TRBV3-1
clone_size: -
d_call: TRBD2
j_call: TRBJ2-7
cdr3_aa: CASSSSSGARLYEQYF
cdr3_nt: TGTGCCAGCAGCTCGTCTAGCGGGGCCAGACTATACGAGCAGTACTTC

v_call: TRBV5-1
clone_size: many
d_call: -
j_call: TRBJ1-2
cdr3_aa: CASSLGEDGYTF
cdr3_nt: TGCGCCAGCAGCTTAGGGGAGGATGGCTACACCTTC

v_call: TRBV12-3/TRBV12-4
clone_size: many
d_call: -
j_call: TRBJ2-1
cdr3_aa: CASNLGGPGEQFF
cdr3_nt: TGTGCCAGCAATCTAGGAGGGCCGGGTGAGCAGTTCTTC

v_call: TRBV20-1
clone_size: few
d_call: TRBD1
j_call: TRBJ2-7
cdr3_aa: CSARAPGTGDEQYF
cdr3_nt: TGCAGTGCTAGAGCCCCCGGGACAGGCGACGAGCAGTACTTC

v_call: TRBV6-2/TRBV6-3
clone_size: few
d_call: TRBD1
j_call: TRBJ2-3
cdr3_aa: CASRETGLWGTDTQYF
cdr3_nt: TGTGCCAGCAGGGAGACAGGGTTGTGGGGCACAGATACGCAGTATTTT

v_call: TRBV15
clone_size: -
d_call: TRBD2
j_call: TRBJ2-1
cdr3_aa: CATRSGSDNEQFF
cdr3_nt: TGTGCCACCCGTAGCGGGAGTGACAATGAGCAGTTCTTC

v_call: TRBV18
clone_size: many
d_call: TRBD1
j_call: TRBJ1-5
cdr3_aa: CASSLTGDTDQPQHF
cdr3_nt: TGTGCCAGCTCACTTACAGGGGACACAGATCAGCCCCAGCATTTT

v_call: TRBV3-1
clone_size: -
d_call: -
j_call: TRBJ1-1
cdr3_aa: CASSPRVGLMNTEAFF
cdr3_nt: TGTGCCAGCAGCCCACGCGTAGGATTAATGAACACTGAAGCTTTCTTT

v_call: TRBV29-1
clone_size: many
d_call: TRBD1
j_call: TRBJ2-3
cdr3_aa: CSVEDYWRTGGLSDTQYF
cdr3_nt: TGCAGCGTTGAAGACTATTGGCGGACAGGGGGCCTCTCAGATACGCAGTATTTT

v_call: TRBV13
clone_size: many
d_call: TRBD2
j_call: TRBJ2-2
cdr3_aa: CASSSPGLAGGTGELFF
cdr3_nt: TGTGCCAGCAGCTCTCCGGGACTAGCGGGAGGAACCGGGGAGCTGTTTTTT

v_call: TRBV3-1
clone_size: -
d_call: -
j_call: TRBJ2-2
cdr3_aa: CASSPPHNTGELFF
cdr3_nt: TGTGCCAGCAGCCCCCCTCATAACACCGGGGAGCTGTTTTTT

v_call: TRBV2
clone_size: many
d_call: TRBD1
j_call: TRBJ1-4
cdr3_aa: CASSERQGAGEKLFF
cdr3_nt: TGTGCCAGCAGTGAAAGACAGGGGGCAGGAGAAAAACTGTTTTTT

v_call: TRBV29-1
clone_size: few
d_call: TRBD1
j_call: TRBJ2-7
cdr3_aa: CSVGQGEGGEQYF
cdr3_nt: TGCAGCGTGGGACAGGGGGAAGGCGGCGAGCAGTACTTC

v_call: TRBV9
clone_size: few
d_call: -
j_call: TRBJ1-2
cdr3_aa: CASSPIQTYGYTF
cdr3_nt: TGTGCCAGCAGCCCAATCCAGACGTATGGCTACACCTTC

v_call: TRBV19
clone_size: -
d_call: -
j_call: TRBJ1-4
cdr3_aa: CASTQTGENEKLFF
cdr3_nt: TGTGCCAGTACCCAGACAGGAGAGAATGAAAAACTGTTTTTT

v_call: TRBV12-3/TRBV12-4
clone_size: -
d_call: -
j_call: TRBJ2-3
cdr3_aa: CASSLHGGSTDTQYF
cdr3_nt: TGTGCCAGCAGTTTACACGGCGGTAGCACAGATACGCAGTATTTT

v_call: TRBV10-1
clone_size: many
d_call: TRBD1
j_call: TRBJ2-7
cdr3_aa: CASTIRTGGFDEQYF
cdr3_nt: TGCGCCAGCACAATAAGGACAGGGGGCTTCGACGAGCAGTACTTC

v_call: TRBV5-6
clone_size: -
d_call: -
j_call: TRBJ1-2
cdr3_aa: CASSLGLQVNGYTF
cdr3_nt: TGTGCCAGCAGCTTGGGGCTACAGGTTAATGGCTACACCTTC

v_call: TRBV18
clone_size: few
d_call: -
j_call: TRBJ1-1
cdr3_aa: CASSPAPADTEAFF
cdr3_nt: TGTGCCAGCTCACCAGCCCCTGCGGACACTGAAGCTTTCTTT

v_call: TRBV6-5
clone_size: -
d_call: TRBD2
j_call: TRBJ2-5
cdr3_aa: CASKRGGGETQYF
cdr3_nt: TGTGCCAGCAAGCGGGGGGGCGGAGAGACCCAGTACTTC

v_call: TRBV2
clone_size: -
d_call: TRBD2
j_call: TRBJ2-3
cdr3_aa: CASSEGPAGGTDTQYF
cdr3_nt: TGTGCCAGCAGTGAAGGTCCAGCGGGGGGCACAGATACGCAGTATTTT

v_call: TRBV12-3/TRBV12-4
clone_size: -
d_call: -
j_call: TRBJ1-1
cdr3_aa: CASSYRDGAIGTEAFF
cdr3_nt: TGTGCCAGCAGTTACAGGGATGGGGCGATAGGAACTGAAGCTTTCTTT

v_call: TRBV6-1
clone_size: many
d_call: TRBD1
j_call: TRBJ2-6
cdr3_aa: CASRDRDRGRSGANVLTF
cdr3_nt: TGTGCCAGCAGGGATCGGGACAGGGGGCGTAGTGGGGCCAACGTCCTGACTTTC

v_call: TRBV6-1
clone_size: few
d_call: TRBD1
j_call: TRBJ2-7
cdr3_aa: CASSDKPGQGSYEQYF
cdr3_nt: TGTGCCAGCAGTGACAAACCGGGACAGGGGTCCTACGAGCAGTACTTC